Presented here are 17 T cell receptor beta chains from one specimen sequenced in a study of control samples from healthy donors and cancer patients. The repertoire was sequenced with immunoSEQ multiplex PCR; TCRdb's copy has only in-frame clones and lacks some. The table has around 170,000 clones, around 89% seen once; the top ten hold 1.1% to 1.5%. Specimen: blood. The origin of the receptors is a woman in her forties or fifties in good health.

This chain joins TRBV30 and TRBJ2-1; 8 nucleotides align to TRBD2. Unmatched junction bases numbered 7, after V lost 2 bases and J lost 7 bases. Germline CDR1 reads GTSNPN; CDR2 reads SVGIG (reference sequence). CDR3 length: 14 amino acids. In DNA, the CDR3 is TGTGCCTGGAGTAGGGGACTAGGCGAAAATGAGCAGTTCTTC. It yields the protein CAWSRGLGENEQFF.

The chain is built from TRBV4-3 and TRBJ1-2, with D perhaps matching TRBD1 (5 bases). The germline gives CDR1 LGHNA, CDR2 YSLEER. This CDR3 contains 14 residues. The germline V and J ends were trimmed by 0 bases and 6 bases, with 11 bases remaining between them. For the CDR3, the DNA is TGCGCCAGCAGCCAAGAGGCTCGAGGGGATGGCTACACCTTC. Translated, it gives CASSQEARGDGYTF.

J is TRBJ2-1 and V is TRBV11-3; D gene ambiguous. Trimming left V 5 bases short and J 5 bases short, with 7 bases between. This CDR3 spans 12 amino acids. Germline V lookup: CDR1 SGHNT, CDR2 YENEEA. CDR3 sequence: CASSVGNNEQFF. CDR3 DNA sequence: TGTGCCAGCAGCGTGGGAAACAATGAGCAGTTCTTC.

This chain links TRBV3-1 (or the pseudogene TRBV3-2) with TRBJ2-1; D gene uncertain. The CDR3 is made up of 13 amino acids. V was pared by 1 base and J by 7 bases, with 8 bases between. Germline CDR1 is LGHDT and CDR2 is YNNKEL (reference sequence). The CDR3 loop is CASSQVIANEQFF. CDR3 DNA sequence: TGTGCCAGCAGCCAAGTTATCGCTAATGAGCAGTTCTTC.

In DNA form, the CDR3 reads TGTGCCAGCAGCGTAGGTAGTGGTTATAATTCACCCCTCCACTTT. Protein product: CASSVGSGYNSPLHF. The J gene is TRBJ1-6, the V gene TRBV9; D uncertain. Trimming took 0 bases from V and 4 from J, leaving 8 bases between them. The CDR3 has 15 residues. Germline V gene data show CDR1 as SGDLS and CDR2 as YYNGEE.

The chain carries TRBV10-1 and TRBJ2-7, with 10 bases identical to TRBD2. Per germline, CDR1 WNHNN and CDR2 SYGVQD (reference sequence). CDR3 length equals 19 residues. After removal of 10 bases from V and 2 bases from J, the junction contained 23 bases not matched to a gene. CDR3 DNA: TGCGCCACCTCTTCGGATGGGGGGCTAGCGGGAGATCTCGCCTACGAGCAGTACTTC. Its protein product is CATSSDGGLAGDLAYEQYF.

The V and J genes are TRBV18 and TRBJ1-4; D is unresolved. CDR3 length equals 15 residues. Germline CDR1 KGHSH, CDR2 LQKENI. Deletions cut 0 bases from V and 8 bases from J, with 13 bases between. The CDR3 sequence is CASSPPGRENEKLFF. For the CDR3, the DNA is TGTGCCAGCTCACCACCCGGTCGGGAAAACGAAAAACTGTTTTTT.

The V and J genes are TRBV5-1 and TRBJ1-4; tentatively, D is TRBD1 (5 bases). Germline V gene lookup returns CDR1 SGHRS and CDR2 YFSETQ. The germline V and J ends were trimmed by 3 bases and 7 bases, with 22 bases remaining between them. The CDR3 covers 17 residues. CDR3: CASSSARSGGGVEKLFF. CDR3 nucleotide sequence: TGCGCCAGCAGCTCAGCCCGCTCCGGGGGAGGGGTTGAAAAACTGTTTTTT.

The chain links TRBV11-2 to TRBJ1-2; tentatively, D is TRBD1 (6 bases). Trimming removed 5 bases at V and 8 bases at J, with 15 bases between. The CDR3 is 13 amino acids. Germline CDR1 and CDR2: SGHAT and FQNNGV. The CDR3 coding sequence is TGTGCCAGCAGCCTAGGGGGGTCGAGGGGCTACACCTTC. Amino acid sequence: CASSLGGSRGYTF.

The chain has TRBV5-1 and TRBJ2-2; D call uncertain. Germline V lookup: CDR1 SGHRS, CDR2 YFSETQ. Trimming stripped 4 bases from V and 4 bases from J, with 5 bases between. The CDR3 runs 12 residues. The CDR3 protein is CASSSSTGELFF. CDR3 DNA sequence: TGCGCCAGCAGCAGTAGCACCGGGGAGCTGTTTTTT. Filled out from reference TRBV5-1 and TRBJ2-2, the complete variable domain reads KAGVTQTPRYLIKTRGQQVTLSCSPISGHRSVSWYQQTPGQGLQFLFEYFSETQRNKGNFPGRFSGRQFSNSRSEMNVSTLELGDSALYLCASSSSTGELFFGEGSRLTVL.

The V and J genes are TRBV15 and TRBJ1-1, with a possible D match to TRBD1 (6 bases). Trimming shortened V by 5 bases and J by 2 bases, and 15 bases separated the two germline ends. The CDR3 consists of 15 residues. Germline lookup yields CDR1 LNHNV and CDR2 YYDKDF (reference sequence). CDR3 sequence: CATSSGQRANTEAFF. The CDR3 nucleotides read TGTGCCACCAGCTCAGGACAGAGAGCCAACACTGAAGCTTTCTTT.

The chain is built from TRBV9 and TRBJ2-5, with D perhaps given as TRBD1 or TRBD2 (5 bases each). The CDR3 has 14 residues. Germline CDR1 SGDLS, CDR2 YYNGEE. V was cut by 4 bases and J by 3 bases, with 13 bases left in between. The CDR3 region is CASSSARGEETQYF. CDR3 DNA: TGTGCCAGCAGCTCCGCGCGAGGGGAAGAGACCCAGTACTTC.

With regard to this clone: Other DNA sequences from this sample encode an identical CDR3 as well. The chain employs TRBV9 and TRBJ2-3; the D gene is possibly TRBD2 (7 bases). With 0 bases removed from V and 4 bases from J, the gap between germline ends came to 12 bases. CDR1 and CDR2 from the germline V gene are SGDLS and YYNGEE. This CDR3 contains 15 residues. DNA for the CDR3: TGTGCCAGCAGCGTAGGGAGGGGGGGGCCAGATACGCAGTATTTT. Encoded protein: CASSVGRGGPDTQYF.

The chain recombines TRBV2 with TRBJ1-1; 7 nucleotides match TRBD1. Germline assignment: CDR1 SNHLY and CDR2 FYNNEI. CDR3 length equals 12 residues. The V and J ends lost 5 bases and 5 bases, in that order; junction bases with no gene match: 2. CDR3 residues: CASSQTGTEAFF. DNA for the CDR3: TGTGCCAGCAGTCAGACAGGGACTGAAGCTTTCTTT.

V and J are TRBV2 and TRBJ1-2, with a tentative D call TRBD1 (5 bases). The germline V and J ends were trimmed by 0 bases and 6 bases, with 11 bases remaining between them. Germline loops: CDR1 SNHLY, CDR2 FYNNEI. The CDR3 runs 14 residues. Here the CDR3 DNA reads TGTGCCAGCAGTGAAGCGCGCCAGGGAGATGGCTACACCTTC. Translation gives CASSEARQGDGYTF. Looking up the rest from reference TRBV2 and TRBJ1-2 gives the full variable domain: EPEVTQTPSHQVTQMGQEVILRCVPISNHLYFYWYRQILGQKVEFLVSFYNNEISEKSEIFDDQFSVERPDGSNFTLKIRSTKLEDSAMYFCASSEARQGDGYTFGSGTRLTVV.

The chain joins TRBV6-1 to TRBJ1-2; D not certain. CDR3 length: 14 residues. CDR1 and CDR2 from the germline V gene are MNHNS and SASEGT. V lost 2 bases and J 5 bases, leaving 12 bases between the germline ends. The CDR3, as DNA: TGTGCCAGCAGTGAATACGGGGAGGTTTATGGCTACACCTTC. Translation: CASSEYGEVYGYTF.

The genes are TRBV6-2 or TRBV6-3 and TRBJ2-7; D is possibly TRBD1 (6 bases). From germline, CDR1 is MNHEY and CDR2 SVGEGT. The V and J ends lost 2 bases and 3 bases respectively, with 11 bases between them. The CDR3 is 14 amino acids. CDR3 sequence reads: CASSYNRAGYEQYF. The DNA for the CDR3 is TGTGCCAGCAGTTACAACAGGGCCGGCTACGAGCAGTACTTC.